The sequence of this T cell receptor (beta chain) was determined in a study of beta chain features in type 1 diabetes. Study-wide points: In every one of the four CD4+ subsets, TCRB CDR3s were moderately but significantly shorter in Type 1 diabetes patients. In comparison with healthy donors, patients had naive, central memory and Treg TCRB repertoires that appeared more similar. Highly expressing activated T cells could be over-counted with a cDNA template.

Donors contributed one heparinised blood draw apiece, averaging roughly 0.12 L. This clone has only a few counts. No antigen is known for it. Germline V CDR1 and CDR2: SGHRS, YFSETQ. This CDR3 has 15 residues. Trimming took 4 bases from V and 2 from J; bases not matched to a gene: 5. Sequenced material consisted of expressed TCRB transcripts (all of the isolated RNA was reverse transcribed). Sequenced by immunoSEQ multiplex PCR; TCRdb stores in-frame clones only, minus some. The table shows about 160,000 clones, with approximately 7.8% occurring only once. The chain uses TRBV5-1 and TRBJ1-5; 8 nucleotides line up with TRBD1. What was sequenced was central memory CD4+ T cells from blood. The TCR originated in a woman in her forties with type 1 diabetes. DNA of the CDR3: TGCGCCAGCAGCACCGGACAGGGAGGCAATCAGCCCCAGCATTTT. Residues: CASSTGQGGNQPQHF.